Following are 11 T cell receptor beta chains from one sample sequenced in a study of cytomegalovirus exposure and HLA in healthy donors. A multiplex PCR was run with 60 Vbeta primers and 13 Jbeta primers. Clones were sequenced by immunoSEQ multiplex PCR, and TCRdb holds only the in-frame ones, with some missing. Among over 150,000 clones listed, around 83% were seen once. The sequencing sample was made of PBMCs. The source of these receptors is a man over 45 in good health and CMV-seronegative.

The rearrangement uses TRBV6-6 and TRBJ2-7; no clear D gene. This CDR3 spans 13 amino acids. The V end was cut by 6 bases, the J end by 1 base, with 10 bases between. The germline CDR1 and CDR2 sequences are MNHNY and SVGAGI (reference sequence). The CDR3 sequence is CASSSVFSYEQYF. CDR3 coding DNA: TGTGCCAGCAGCTCAGTGTTTTCCTACGAGCAGTACTTC.

The CDR3 loop is CASSPGTSGYEQYF. CDR3 DNA sequence: TGCGCCAGCAGCCCTGGGACTAGCGGCTACGAGCAGTACTTC. The chain has TRBV5-1 and TRBJ2-7; TRBD2 matches at 11 bases. Germline assignment: CDR1 SGHRS and CDR2 YFSETQ. The CDR3 length is 14 residues. Losses at the gene ends were 4 bases for V and 3 bases for J; bases not matched to a gene: 3.

The table lists this clone with a count of one. This sequence joins TRBV11-2 and TRBJ1-2, with TRBD1 as a possible D gene (5 bases). Germline-derived CDR1 and CDR2 are SGHAT and FQNNGV. The germline V and J ends were trimmed by 4 bases and 3 bases, with 12 bases remaining between them. The CDR3 loop spans 14 amino acids. The CDR3 loop reads CASSSRTTHYGYTF. CDR3 DNA: TGTGCCAGCAGCTCCCGGACAACTCACTATGGCTACACCTTC.

The chain has TRBV5-6 and TRBJ1-2; D might be TRBD1 (6 bases). The CDR3 is made up of 15 amino acids. Germline V gene lookup returns CDR1 SGHDT and CDR2 YYEEEE. With 0 bases removed from V and 4 bases from J, the gap between germline ends came to 13 bases. CDR3 sequence (DNA): TGTGCCAGCAGCTTGGCCGGGGGGCTCACCTATGGCTACACCTTC. It specifies CASSLAGGLTYGYTF.

The chain links TRBV28 to TRBJ1-3; D is uncertain. V was clipped by 3 bases and J by 4 bases, with 10 bases between them. The CDR3 has 14 residues. Germline V gene sequence: CDR1 MDHEN, CDR2 SYDVKM. This CDR3 reads CASSLRGSGNTIYF. CDR3 nucleotide sequence: TGTGCCAGCAGTTTGCGAGGATCCGGAAACACCATATATTTT.

Comment on this clone: Relative to the germline gene, one junction end is altered; a read error may explain this. The chain combines TRBV19 with TRBJ2-2; maybe TRBD2 (6 bases). Germline loops: CDR1 LNHDA, CDR2 SQIVND (reference sequence). This CDR3 contains 16 residues. CDR3 nucleotide sequence: TGTGCCAGTAGTATTCCCCCGGGAGAGGACACCGGGGAGCTGTCTTTT. This encodes CASSIPPGEDTGELSF. Full variable domain (rest looked up from reference TRBV19 and TRBJ2-2): DGGITQSPKYLFRKEGQNVTLSCEQNLNHDAMYWYRQDPGQGLRLIYYSQIVNDFQKGDIAEGYSVSREKKESFPLTVTSAQKNPTAFYLCASSIPPGEDTGELSFGEGSRLTVL.

The chain combines TRBV7-2 with TRBJ1-4; 8 bases align to TRBD1. The CDR3 has 16 amino acids. CDR1 SGHTA and CDR2 FQGNSA come from the germline V gene. V gave up 5 bases and J gave up 9 bases; unmatched junction bases: 14. DNA for the CDR3: TGTGCCAGCAGCCTAGACGGGGGTCAGGGGGCGCAAAAACTGTTTTTT. Protein product: CASSLDGGQGAQKLFF.

The CDR3 DNA is TGTGCCAGCTCACCGGGACAGGGAGGACCCAATGGCTACACCTTC. As protein: CASSPGQGGPNGYTF. The chain couples TRBV18 to TRBJ1-2, with 9 bases lining up with TRBD1. V shed 3 bases and J 6 bases; nucleotides not matched to a gene: 8. The CDR3 consists of 15 residues. Germline V gene sequence: CDR1 KGHSH, CDR2 LQKENI.

The rearrangement joins TRBV19 to TRBJ1-1; D is perhaps TRBD1 (6 bases). The germline V gene encodes CDR1 LNHDA and CDR2 SQIVND (reference sequence). V lost 6 bases to trimming and J lost 6 bases, with 17 bases between them. There are 14 residues in the CDR3. The CDR3 here is CASRPRGQRPEAFF. CDR3 in DNA: TGTGCCAGTAGACCTCGGGGACAAAGGCCTGAAGCTTTCTTT.

This clone was counted a few times. A junction end diverges from the germline sequence, so it may reflect a read error. This chain connects TRBV7-9 to TRBJ2-2, with D perhaps matching TRBD2 (6 bases). Looked up from germline, CDR1 is SEHNR and CDR2 is FQNEAQ (reference sequence). The CDR3 has 17 residues. The CDR3 DNA reads as TGTTCCAGCAGCTCTAGGTGGACTATACCGAACACCGGGGAGCTGTTTTTT. Its translation: CSSSSRWTIPNTGELFF.

The rearrangement links TRBV2 to TRBJ2-5; 11 bases are shared with TRBD1. Gene TRBJ2-7 matches the end of the DNA better, so the J call may be wrong. The CDR3 is 15 residues long. The germline V gene has CDR1 SNHLY and CDR2 FYNNEI. Here the CDR3 reads CASSTGGTGGYEQYF. The CDR3 DNA reads TGTGCCAGCAGTACCGGGGGGACAGGGGGCTACGAGCAGTACTTC.